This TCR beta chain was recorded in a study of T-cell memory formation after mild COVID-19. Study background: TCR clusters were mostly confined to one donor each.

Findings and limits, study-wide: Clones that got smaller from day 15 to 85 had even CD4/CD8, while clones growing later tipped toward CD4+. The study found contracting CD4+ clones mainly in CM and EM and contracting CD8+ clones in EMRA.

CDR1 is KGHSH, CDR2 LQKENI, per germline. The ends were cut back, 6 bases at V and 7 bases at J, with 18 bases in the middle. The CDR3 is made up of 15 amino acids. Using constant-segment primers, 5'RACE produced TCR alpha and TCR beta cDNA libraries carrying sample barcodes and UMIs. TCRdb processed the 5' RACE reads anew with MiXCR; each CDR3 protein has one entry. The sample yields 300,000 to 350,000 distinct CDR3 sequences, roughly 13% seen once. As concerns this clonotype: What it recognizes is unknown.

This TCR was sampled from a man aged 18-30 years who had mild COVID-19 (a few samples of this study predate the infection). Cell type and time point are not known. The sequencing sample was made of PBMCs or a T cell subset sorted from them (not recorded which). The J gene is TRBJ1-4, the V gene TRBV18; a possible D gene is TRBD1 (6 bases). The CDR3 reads CASSPFEEGGEKLFF. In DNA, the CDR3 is TGTGCCAGCTCGCCTTTTGAAGAGGGGGGTGAAAAACTGTTTTTT.